This entry describes one TCR beta chain. Its cognate antigen is unknown. Every donor was a Caucasian adult from Nashville, Tennessee. The data derive from a study of shared clonotypes between healthy human individuals. Study summary: Per-donor plates numbered three CD4 naive, three CD4 memory, two CD8 naive and one CD8 memory.

Here immunoSEQ multiplex PCR was the method, and the copy in TCRdb shows in-frame clones only, minus some. This table has a few million clones, just over 90% appearing once. Study-wide results and limits: Tissues were not sampled, only blood, and their repertoires likely differ.

The ends were cut back, 3 bases at V and 5 bases at J, with 22 bases in the middle. The germline V gene encodes CDR1 SGHTA and CDR2 FQGNSA. The CDR3 has 17 amino acids. Sample: naive CD4+ T cells sorted from blood. Subset given: CD45RA+ positively selected. This clonotype originated in a man aged 18 to 30 in good health. This chain joins TRBV7-2 and TRBJ2-5; possible D gene TRBD2, 6 bases. The CDR3 coding sequence is TGTGCCAGCAGCTTGAGTGCGGGACTTCTAAAGGGGGAGACCCAGTACTTC. Translated: CASSLSAGLLKGETQYF.